This TCR beta chain was identified in a study of blood T cell repertoires in COVID-19. V gave up 6 bases and J gave up 0 bases, with 11 bases separating them. CDR1 is MNHEY and CDR2 is SVGAGI in the germline V gene. This CDR3 region has 14 residues. The data were produced by immunoSEQ multiplex PCR, yet TCRdb's version contains in-frame clones alone and is incomplete. This table has some 400,000 clones, roughly 86% appearing once. The source of this sequence is a human donor with acute or convalescent COVID-19. The donor label of this sample is uncertain. This chain joins TRBV6-5 and TRBJ1-2; D might be TRBD1 (6 bases). Sequences were obtained from peripheral blood. The CDR3 here is CASSLRTANYGYTF. DNA of the CDR3: TGTGCCAGCAGCCTTCGGACAGCTAACTATGGCTACACCTTC.